This T cell receptor (beta chain) emerged from a study of cytomegalovirus exposure and HLA in healthy donors. In regard to this clone: The sample holds other DNA sequences that translate to the same CDR3.

The CDR3 has 16 residues. From germline, CDR1 is SGHTA and CDR2 FQGNSA. The V and J ends lost 3 bases and 3 bases respectively, with 16 bases between them. Use of 60 Vbeta and 13 Jbeta primers characterized the PCR. The repertoire was sequenced with immunoSEQ multiplex PCR; TCRdb's copy has only in-frame clones and lacks some. The sample has about 170,000 clones, around two thirds seen once. This TCR derives from a man between 35 and 55 years old in good health and CMV-seronegative. The V gene is TRBV7-2, the J gene TRBJ2-3; D is possibly TRBD2 (7 bases). Sequencing was performed on PBMCs. This chain's CDR3 is CASSFLSGGRTDTQYF. The CDR3 coding sequence is TGTGCCAGCAGCTTTTTGTCCGGGGGGCGGACAGATACGCAGTATTTT. The full variable domain, with the rest looked up from reference TRBV7-2 and TRBJ2-3, is GAGVSQSPSNKVTEKGKDVELRCDPISGHTALYWYRQSLGQGLEFLIYFQGNSAPDKSGLPSDRFSAERTGGSVSTLTIQRTQQEDSAVYLCASSFLSGGRTDTQYFGPGTRLTVL.